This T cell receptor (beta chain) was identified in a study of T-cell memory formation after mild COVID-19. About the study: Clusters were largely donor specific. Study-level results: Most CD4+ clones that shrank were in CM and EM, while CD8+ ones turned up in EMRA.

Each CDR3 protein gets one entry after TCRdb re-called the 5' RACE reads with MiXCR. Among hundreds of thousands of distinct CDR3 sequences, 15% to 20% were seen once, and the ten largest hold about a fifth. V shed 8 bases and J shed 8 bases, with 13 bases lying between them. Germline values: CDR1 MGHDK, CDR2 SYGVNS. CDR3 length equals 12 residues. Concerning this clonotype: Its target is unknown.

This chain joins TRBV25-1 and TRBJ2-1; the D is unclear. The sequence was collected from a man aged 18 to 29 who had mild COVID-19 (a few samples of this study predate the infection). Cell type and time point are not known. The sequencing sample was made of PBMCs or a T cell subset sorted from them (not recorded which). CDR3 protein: CASSMAPDEQFF. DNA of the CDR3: TGTGCCAGCTCTATGGCCCCCGATGAGCAGTTCTTC. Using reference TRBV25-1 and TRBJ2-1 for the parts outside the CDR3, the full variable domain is EADIYQTPRYLVIGTGKKITLECSQTMGHDKMYWYQQDPGMELHLIHYSYGVNSTEKGDLSSESTVSRIRTEHFPLTLESARPSHTSQYLCASSMAPDEQFFGPGTRLTVL.